One TCR beta chain is described in this entry. Antigen specificity is unknown. The data stem from a study of OX40 agonist ivuxolimab in advanced cancers. About the study: Patients got intravenous ivuxolimab at 0.01 to 10 mg/kg every 2 weeks. Findings and caveats of the study: On average, CD8+ T cells showed a greater number of expanded clones than CD4+. At doses 0.1 to 3.0 mg/kg, CD4+ and CD8+ clones expanded. Those patients achieving a partial response at 0.1-3.0 mg/kg showed among the lowest clonal expansion.

Produced via immunoSEQ multiplex PCR; TCRdb's table is partial and in-frame only. The profile shows 100,000 or so clones, approximately 86% of them singletons. After removal of 6 bases from V and 7 bases from J, the junction contained 6 bases not matched to a gene. The germline CDR1 and CDR2 sequences are MDHEN and SYDVKM. The CDR3 sequence is 14 residues long. The genes are TRBV28 and TRBJ1-6, with 7 bases that match TRBD1. This clonotype originated in an adult with an advanced solid tumor such as melanoma, head and neck, liver or kidney cancer. Sample: CD4+ or CD8+ T cells sorted from blood, taken in a trial of the OX40 agonist ivuxolimab. The CDR3 DNA reads as TGTGCCAGCAGGCTGGGCAGGGGGAATTCACCCCTCCACTTT. Its translation: CASRLGRGNSPLHF.